This T cell receptor beta chain was identified in a study of vaccination effects on CD4 cells after COVID-19 (dated by TCRdb to between 2021 and 2024). As for the study more broadly: Participants received two doses of either the BNT162b2 or the mRNA-1273 mRNA SARS-CoV-2 vaccine. In both COVID-19 convalescent patients and infection-naive vaccine recipients, the study compared SARS-CoV-2 spike-specific CD4+ TCR repertoires from before mRNA vaccination with those from after it. A total of 10 COVID-19 convalescent patients and a handful of SARS-CoV-2-naive healthy vaccine recipients were included in the full study. The Oncomine TCR Beta short-read assay on an Illumina iSeq 100 was used to sequence cultures from other donors in the study.

What the study reported, not specific to this receptor: The study was limited by a small number of convalescent patients and lacked early post-infection timepoints. Among healthy vaccine recipients, nearly all vaccine-induced clones were SARS-CoV-2 mono-reactive, and only 1 of 255 was cross-reactive with common cold coronaviruses. Clones induced by infection and clones induced by vaccination both contracted markedly at late timepoints after vaccination, which fits with T cell responses waning over time.

The library was produced with the immunoSEQ multiplex PCR assay. DNA from the CD4+ T cells that had been cultured and isolated underwent TCR beta CDR3 sequencing. In the authors' own workflow: Non-productive TCR sequences were removed and reads were trimmed to the CDR3 region, keeping CDR3s of at least 7 amino acids. Antigen-specific clonotypes were identified with the MANAFEST web app by comparing expansion in peptide wells against reference cultures. To count as positive, a clone had to show expansion at FDR<0.05 compared with the reference and with all other wells, an odds ratio above 5, and a frequency above 0.1% in two replicate wells. Clonotypes significantly expanded in SARS-CoV-2 spike wells and in at least one common cold coronavirus spike condition were defined as cross-reactive. CDR3 similarity was assessed by Levenshtein distance with the stringdist R package, and unrooted trees were built with ape in R 3.6.1. Not all clones reach the TCRdb copy of this immuneACCESS table, which keeps in-frame sequences only. Checked studies attribute under half of the gap to unresolved V genes and leave the rest unexplained. V, J and clone size are those of that table, while D and trimming were read from the DNA. The sample table shows about 63,000 clones, and approximately 71% are seen once. The ten largest clonotypes hold around 3.8% of the sample.

V and J lose 5 bases and 4 bases, and a span of 10 bases separates them. From its cysteine to its phenylalanine, the CDR3 spans 13 amino acids. The entry retains the CDR3 DNA only, 39 bases that are in frame from base 1. According to the germline V gene, CDR1 reads MRHNA and CDR2 reads SNTAGT. As regards this clone: Its antigen is not yet known. Per-nucleotide qualities are absent, and no much larger clonotype sits a single base away.

To identify antigen-specific CD4+ T cell clonotypes by their expansion, the ViraFEST assay first stimulated PBMC with viral peptide pools and then applied TCR sequencing. After more than nine days of culture, CD4+ T cells were isolated with the EasySep CD4+ T cell isolation kit. Negative nucleocapsid antibody results before and after vaccination confirmed that the healthy vaccine recipients had no prior SARS-CoV-2 infection. Each well held two million PBMC cultured in IMDM containing approximately 5.2% human AB serum, about 10 IU/ml IL-2 and gentamicin, along with roughly 10 ug/ml peptides. On days 3 and 7, half of the culture medium was replaced with fresh IL-2-containing medium. Unless noted otherwise, every peptide stimulation condition was grown in triplicate wells. PBMC were separated from whole blood using Ficoll-Paque Plus gradient centrifugation and were then either cryopreserved at -140C or used fresh. The overlapping peptide pools covered the spike proteins of SARS-CoV-2 and of the common cold coronaviruses HCoV-NL63, HCoV-OC43 and HCoV-229E. Genomic DNA was extracted from cultured CD4+ T cells with the QIAamp micro DNA kit.

Sequences were derived from CD4+ T cells from PBMCs cultured with HCoV-OC43 spike peptides, sampled before COVID-19 vaccination. Read against the paper, the sample's cell subset or site label means: HCoV-OC43 spike overlapping peptide pool stimulation. The TCR comes from a human donor who received a COVID-19 vaccine. The V and J segments used are TRBV6-4 and TRBJ2-3; the D gene is tentatively TRBD1 or TRBD2, each matching 5 bases. CDR3 reads: CASSTGPPDTQYF. The DNA sequence reads TGTGCCAGCAGTACGGGACCCCCAGATACGCAGTATTTT.